This entry lists 17 T cell receptor beta chains sequenced from one sample in a study of OX40 agonist ivuxolimab in advanced cancers. The table came from immunoSEQ multiplex PCR; TCRdb's copy has only in-frame clones and leaves some out. Seen here are 95,000 to 150,000 clones, more than 80% observed once, and the top ten hold around 0.55%. The specimen was CD4+ or CD8+ T cells sorted from blood, collected in a trial of the OX40 agonist ivuxolimab. These TCRs come from an adult with an advanced solid tumor such as melanoma, head and neck, liver or kidney cancer.

The CDR3 DNA is TGTGCCAGCAGGATAATACAACAGGGGCCAGGGGGCTACACCTTC. Protein: CASRIIQQGPGGYTF. The chain combines TRBV6-5 with TRBJ1-2; 7 bases match TRBD1. CDR1 is MNHEY and CDR2 is SVGAGI in the germline V gene. V shed 6 bases, J shed 8 bases, and the junction held 15 bases outside the gene matches. The CDR3 extends over 15 amino acids.

This clone appeared a single time. The chain is built from TRBV19 and TRBJ2-7, with 7 bases identical to TRBD1. Germline V lookup: CDR1 LNHDA, CDR2 SQIVND (reference sequence). This CDR3 region has 13 residues. J lost 1 base, V lost 6 bases, and 3 bases had no gene match. The CDR3 sequence is CASSLGQSYEQYF. The CDR3 nucleotides are TGTGCCAGTAGCCTGGGACAGTCCTACGAGCAGTACTTC.

The chain recombines TRBV18 with TRBJ2-7, with D perhaps TRBD1 (6 bases). V dropped 2 bases and J dropped 5 bases, with 13 bases sitting between them. CDR3 length: 14 residues. CDR1 is KGHSH, CDR2 LQKENI, per germline. The CDR3 nucleotides read TGTGCCAGCTCACCAGGCAGGGGTAGGCACGAGCAGTACTTC. It yields the protein CASSPGRGRHEQYF. Full variable domain (missing parts from reference TRBV18 and TRBJ2-7): NAGVMQNPRHLVRRRGQEARLRCSPMKGHSHVYWYRQLPEEGLKFMVYLQKENIIDESGMPKERFSAEFPKEGPSILRIQQVVRGDSAAYFCASSPGRGRHEQYFGPGTRLTVT.

V and J are TRBV19 and TRBJ2-7, with 7 bases lining up with TRBD1. Germline V lookup: CDR1 LNHDA, CDR2 SQIVND (reference sequence). Germline trimming cut 3 bases from V and 3 bases from J; bases unmatched to any gene: 8. The CDR3 sequence is 15 residues long. CDR3 residues: CASSIPGQALYEQYF. CDR3 nucleotides: TGTGCCAGTAGTATCCCCGGACAGGCCCTCTACGAGCAGTACTTC.

This clone was observed once. The genes are TRBV7-8 and TRBJ2-7, with 8 nucleotides matching TRBD2. This CDR3 contains 15 residues. CDR1 SGHVS and CDR2 FQNEAQ come from the germline V gene. V dropped 4 bases and J dropped 6; count of bases not matched to a gene: 11. CDR3 in DNA: TGTGCCAGCAGCTCCCGGGGGGGGAGGTCTGGCGAGCAGTACTTC. Protein sequence: CASSSRGGRSGEQYF.

V gene TRBV7-9 combines with J gene TRBJ2-7, with D perhaps matching TRBD2 (6 bases). Germline values: CDR1 SEHNR, CDR2 FQNEAQ (reference sequence). This CDR3 has 14 residues. Deletions cut 1 base from V and 5 bases from J, with 12 bases between. The CDR3 nucleotides are TGTGCCAGCAGCTTAGGTCGGGGGACCGACGAGCAGTACTTC. Translation: CASSLGRGTDEQYF.

This chain connects TRBV29-1 to TRBJ2-1, with 13 bases fitting TRBD2. With V trimmed by 5 bases and J by 0 bases, 10 bases remained unmatched. The CDR3 runs to 18 residues. Germline CDR1 is SQVTM and CDR2 is ANQGSEA. The CDR3 nucleotides are TGCAGCGTTTTCACTAGCGGGGGGGGAACCAGCTCCTACAATGAGCAGTTCTTC. It translates to CSVFTSGGGTSSYNEQFF.

The V and J genes are TRBV30 and TRBJ1-5; 8 bases map to TRBD1. The V gene end was trimmed by 5 bases and the J gene end by 6 bases; junction bases not matched to a gene: 6. Germline loops: CDR1 GTSNPN, CDR2 SVGIG (reference sequence). There are 13 residues in the CDR3. The DNA of the CDR3 is TGTGCCTGGGGGATAACAGGGGGTCAGCCCCAGCATTTT. Encoded protein: CAWGITGGQPQHF.

The chain uses TRBV18 and TRBJ1-2; a possible D gene is TRBD1 (5 bases). In germline, CDR1 is KGHSH, CDR2 LQKENI. V was cut by 3 bases and J by 3 bases, with 11 bases left in between. CDR3 length: 14 amino acids. The CDR3 nucleotides read TGTGCCAGCTCACCGGGGGGGGTCGACTATGGCTACACCTTC. Translated: CASSPGGVDYGYTF.

The rearrangement joins TRBV5-1 to TRBJ1-6; tentatively, D is TRBD1 (5 bases). V lost 0 bases and J lost 8, with 12 bases in between. The CDR3 is made up of 15 amino acids. The germline gives CDR1 SGHRS, CDR2 YFSETQ. CDR3 loop: CASSLGQTPDSPLHF. The CDR3 DNA is TGCGCCAGCAGCTTGGGACAGACGCCCGATTCACCCCTCCACTTT.

This sequence joins TRBV5-1 and TRBJ2-1, with 7 bases fitting TRBD1. This CDR3 has 16 residues. CDR1 is SGHRS and CDR2 is YFSETQ in the germline V gene. V trimming: 0 bases; J trimming: 4 bases; junction bases outside the gene matches: 7. Here the CDR3 DNA reads TGCGCCAGCAGCTTGGCCCCGGGACAGCCTTACAATGAGCAGTTCTTC. Its protein product is CASSLAPGQPYNEQFF. Based on the CDR3 plus reference TRBV5-1 and TRBJ2-1, the full variable domain is KAGVTQTPRYLIKTRGQQVTLSCSPISGHRSVSWYQQTPGQGLQFLFEYFSETQRNKGNFPGRFSGRQFSNSRSEMNVSTLELGDSALYLCASSLAPGQPYNEQFFGPGTRLTVL.

The V gene is TRBV2, the J gene TRBJ1-1, with a possible D match to TRBD1 (6 bases). V dropped 6 bases and J dropped 0 bases, with 14 bases sitting between them. This CDR3 spans 15 amino acids. CDR1 is SNHLY and CDR2 is FYNNEI in the germline V gene. DNA of the CDR3: TGTGCCAGCAGGATAACAGGGAGGGTGAACACTGAAGCTTTCTTT. Translating gives CASRITGRVNTEAFF.

V usage is TRBV11-2 and J usage is TRBJ2-2, with 10 bases that match TRBD2. CDR3 length: 16 amino acids. The V and J ends lost 3 bases and 3 bases, in that order; junction bases with no gene match: 4. CDR1 is SGHAT, CDR2 FQNNGV, per germline. The CDR3: CASSFSSGGDTGELFF. The CDR3 DNA follows: TGTGCCAGCAGCTTTTCGAGCGGGGGGGACACCGGGGAGCTGTTTTTT.

The chain employs TRBV28 and TRBJ2-7; perhaps TRBD2 as D (6 bases). This CDR3 spans 13 amino acids. The V and J ends lost 10 bases and 7 bases respectively, with 20 bases between them. Germline V CDR1 and CDR2: MDHEN, SYDVKM. The CDR3 reads CATWDGSRAEQYF. The CDR3 nucleotides are TGTGCCACGTGGGACGGGAGCCGTGCTGAGCAGTACTTC.

This clone showed up just a few times. This sequence joins TRBV5-6 and TRBJ1-6; a weak D match, TRBD1 (5 bases). V was shortened by 1 base and J by 10 bases, with 18 bases between the two germline ends. The CDR3 covers 16 residues. Germline V gene lookup returns CDR1 SGHDT and CDR2 YYEEEE. Here the CDR3 DNA reads TGTGCCAGCAGCTTGATTAAGGGCGGGGGATACTCACCCCTCCACTTT. Its protein is CASSLIKGGGYSPLHF.

V and J are TRBV5-1 and TRBJ2-1; tentative D call: TRBD2 (6 bases). The CDR3 extends over 13 amino acids. Trimming took 3 bases from V and 5 from J, leaving 9 bases between them. Germline V gives CDR1 SGHRS, CDR2 YFSETQ. Written as DNA, the CDR3 is TGCGCCAGCAGCTGGGGGGTTAACAATGAGCAGTTCTTC. Amino acids: CASSWGVNNEQFF.

The count of this clone is one. The rearrangement uses TRBV6-5 and TRBJ2-7; possibly TRBD2 for D (5 bases). Looked up from germline, CDR1 is MNHEY and CDR2 is SVGAGI. The V gene lost 5 bases and the J gene lost 1 base, with 15 bases spanning the gap. The CDR3 is 15 amino acids. CDR3 DNA: TGTGCCAGCAGTACGGACTGGGTGGGTTCCTACGAGCAGTACTTC. Amino acid sequence: CASSTDWVGSYEQYF.